The entry below describes one T cell receptor (beta chain). The target antigen is unknown. There are 15 residues in the CDR3. J lost 4 bases, V lost 5 bases, and 10 bases had no gene match. These data belong to a study of blood T cells in healthy people across ages. Study outcomes and limitations: The authors considered diversity estimates from one million T cells to be underestimates. In long-lived donors, naive CD4+ cell counts and diversity exceeded those of aged donors.

The donors, aged about 6 to 90, were healthy Caucasians from Russia. Alongside a J-beta primer mix, a sample-barcoded 5' primer served in a second PCR lasting 7 to 11 cycles. TCRdb reprocessed the 5' RACE reads with MiXCR, giving one entry per CDR3 protein. Here the sample spans about 640,000 distinct CDR3 sequences, roughly 53% being singletons. This sequence joins TRBV12-3 or TRBV12-4 and TRBJ2-5, with TRBD1 matching 7 bases. Sample: blood. The sequence was collected from a man in his fifties or sixties in good health. CDR3 amino acids: CASSTQGTVGETQYF. The CDR3 nucleotides read TGTGCCAGCAGTACCCAAGGGACAGTAGGAGAGACCCAGTACTTC.